The present T cell receptor beta chain was sequenced within a study of CD8+ T cells in alopecia areata. Notes on the study in general: Clonality in the scalp and expanded CD8+ clones ranked among the top 100 were significantly decreased by tofacitinib. Sequencing of scalp samples also captures resident alphabeta T cells of normal skin.

Following RNA extraction, reverse transcription yielded cDNA that acted as the sequencing template. The repertoire was sequenced with immunoSEQ multiplex PCR; TCRdb's copy has only in-frame clones and lacks some. The sample yields about 190,000 clones, about 60% seen once. Treatment indicated: oral pan-JAK inhibitor, 5-10 mg twice daily. As to this clone: Antigen unknown.

The ends were cut back, 4 bases at V and 3 bases at J, with 15 bases in the middle. Per germline, CDR1 SGDLS and CDR2 YYNGEE. The CDR3 spans 15 residues. The source material was CD4+ T cells sorted from blood, sampled at week 4, from a patient treated with tofacitinib. This chain uses TRBV9 with TRBJ2-3; TRBD2 is a possible D gene (5 bases). The TCR originated in a human donor with alopecia areata. CDR3 amino acids: CASSFRWERTDTQYF. DNA for the CDR3: TGTGCCAGCAGCTTCCGGTGGGAGAGGACAGATACGCAGTATTTT.